These T cell receptor beta chains were read from a single sample in a study of PD-1 blockade in classical Hodgkin lymphoma. The data were produced by immunoSEQ multiplex PCR, yet TCRdb's version contains in-frame clones alone and is incomplete. The sample yields around 40,000 clones, around 78% seen once. The sample here was peripheral blood mononuclear cells (PBMCs), taken at baseline. Every receptor here comes from a human donor with classical Hodgkin lymphoma. The CDR3 runs from the conserved cysteine through the conserved F or W. The order of the fields is V gene, D gene, J gene, clone size, CDR3 protein, CDR3 DNA. The D gene is left open where the match is weak. Size is stated for part of the rows, as once, few or many counts, or as a class when the clone is expanded.

v_call: TRBV28; d_call: NA; j_call: TRBJ1-6; clone_size: NA; cdr3_aa: CASSPGRNSPLHF; cdr3_nt: TGTGCCAGCAGTCCAGGACGGAATTCACCCCTCCACTTT
v_call: TRBV27; d_call: NA; j_call: TRBJ2-7; clone_size: NA; cdr3_aa: CASSFGAGATSYEQYF; cdr3_nt: TGTGCCAGCAGTTTCGGTGCAGGGGCGACCTCCTACGAGCAGTACTTC
v_call: TRBV9; d_call: NA; j_call: TRBJ2-3; clone_size: NA; cdr3_aa: CASSVGVGDGTDTQYF; cdr3_nt: TGTGCCAGCAGCGTAGGTGTTGGGGATGGCACAGATACGCAGTATTTT
v_call: TRBV13; d_call: TRBD2; j_call: TRBJ2-3; clone_size: NA; cdr3_aa: CASSERLAGPTDTQYF; cdr3_nt: TGTGCCAGCAGCGAGAGACTAGCGGGCCCCACAGATACGCAGTATTTT
v_call: TRBV28; d_call: NA; j_call: TRBJ2-7; clone_size: medium-sized; cdr3_aa: CASSLYEGLKYF; cdr3_nt: TGTGCCAGCAGTTTATATGAGGGTCTGAAGTACTTC
v_call: TRBV2; d_call: NA; j_call: TRBJ1-5; clone_size: NA; cdr3_aa: CASSDREFFNQPQHF; cdr3_nt: TGTGCCAGCAGTGACAGGGAGTTTTTCAATCAGCCCCAGCATTTT
v_call: TRBV6-5; d_call: TRBD1; j_call: TRBJ1-1; clone_size: NA; cdr3_aa: CASSFTGAGAEAFF; cdr3_nt: TGTGCCAGCAGTTTCACAGGGGCCGGAGCTGAAGCTTTCTTT
v_call: TRBV7-2; d_call: TRBD1; j_call: TRBJ2-7; clone_size: NA; cdr3_aa: CASSRGGPRDSTYEQYF; cdr3_nt: TGTGCCAGCAGCCGTGGGGGTCCTAGGGACAGCACCTACGAGCAGTACTTC
v_call: TRBV18; d_call: NA; j_call: TRBJ2-7; clone_size: few; cdr3_aa: CASSEGGWYEQYF; cdr3_nt: TGTGCCAGCTCAGAAGGGGGGTGGTACGAGCAGTACTTC
v_call: TRBV11-3; d_call: TRBD1; j_call: TRBJ2-1; clone_size: few; cdr3_aa: CASSRQGNEQFF; cdr3_nt: TGTGCCAGCAGCCGACAGGGGAATGAGCAGTTCTTC
v_call: TRBV5-1; d_call: NA; j_call: TRBJ1-1; clone_size: NA; cdr3_aa: CASSANEQTEAFF; cdr3_nt: TGCGCCAGCAGCGCAAACGAGCAGACTGAAGCTTTCTTT
v_call: TRBV28; d_call: NA; j_call: TRBJ2-7; clone_size: NA; cdr3_aa: CASSLRVPRYEQYF; cdr3_nt: TGTGCCAGCAGTTTAAGAGTTCCGCGGTACGAGCAGTACTTC
v_call: TRBV21-1; d_call: NA; j_call: TRBJ2-3; clone_size: NA; cdr3_aa: CASSKTSHPLDTQYF; cdr3_nt: TGTGCCAGCAGCAAAACAAGTCACCCCTTAGATACGCAGTATTTT
v_call: TRBV19; d_call: TRBD2; j_call: TRBJ2-5; clone_size: NA; cdr3_aa: CASSIGTSGQETQYF; cdr3_nt: TGTGCCAGTAGTATCGGGACTAGCGGTCAAGAGACCCAGTACTTC
v_call: TRBV28; d_call: TRBD1; j_call: TRBJ2-3; clone_size: NA; cdr3_aa: CASSPPGQGFEGTDTQYF; cdr3_nt: TGTGCCAGCAGTCCGCCGGGACAGGGATTCGAGGGCACAGATACGCAGTATTTT
v_call: TRBV5-4; d_call: NA; j_call: TRBJ2-7; clone_size: NA; cdr3_aa: CASSFSNEQYF; cdr3_nt: TGTGCCAGCAGCTTTAGCAACGAGCAGTACTTC
v_call: TRBV5-1; d_call: TRBD1; j_call: TRBJ2-2; clone_size: NA; cdr3_aa: CASSSDRPNTGELFF; cdr3_nt: TGCGCCAGCAGCTCGGACAGGCCTAACACCGGGGAGCTGTTTTTT
v_call: TRBV7-9; d_call: NA; j_call: TRBJ2-1; clone_size: NA; cdr3_aa: CASSYYGWVGSFDNEQFF; cdr3_nt: TGTGCCAGCAGTTACTACGGGTGGGTGGGGTCTTTTGACAATGAGCAGTTCTTC
v_call: TRBV19; d_call: TRBD1; j_call: TRBJ1-2; clone_size: NA; cdr3_aa: CASSMGPGGVYGYTF; cdr3_nt: TGTGCCAGTAGTATGGGACCAGGGGGTGTCTATGGCTACACCTTC
v_call: TRBV28; d_call: NA; j_call: TRBJ2-7; clone_size: NA; cdr3_aa: CASSIPPPRGLGEQYF; cdr3_nt: TGTGCCAGCAGTATCCCTCCCCCGCGGGGGCTAGGTGAGCAGTACTTC
v_call: TRBV29-1; d_call: NA; j_call: TRBJ2-3; clone_size: NA; cdr3_aa: CSVSKGLGVDTQYF; cdr3_nt: TGCAGCGTGTCAAAAGGACTGGGGGTAGATACGCAGTATTTT
v_call: TRBV7-2; d_call: TRBD1; j_call: TRBJ1-2; clone_size: NA; cdr3_aa: CASSLLEGANGYTF; cdr3_nt: TGTGCCAGCAGCTTACTGGAGGGGGCTAATGGCTACACCTTC
v_call: TRBV2; d_call: TRBD2; j_call: TRBJ2-7; clone_size: NA; cdr3_aa: CASRQNLIAGVYEQYF; cdr3_nt: TGTGCCAGCCGACAGAACCTCATAGCGGGAGTCTACGAGCAGTACTTC
v_call: TRBV28; d_call: NA; j_call: TRBJ2-7; clone_size: NA; cdr3_aa: CASSLGRFYEQYF; cdr3_nt: TGTGCCAGCAGTTTAGGTCGCTTCTACGAGCAGTACTTC
v_call: TRBV28; d_call: NA; j_call: TRBJ2-5; clone_size: NA; cdr3_aa: CASSPGGQLQETQYF; cdr3_nt: TGTGCCAGCAGCCCCGGGGGACAGCTTCAAGAGACCCAGTACTTC
v_call: TRBV2; d_call: NA; j_call: TRBJ2-7; clone_size: NA; cdr3_aa: CASRGAREQYF; cdr3_nt: TGTGCCAGCCGGGGGGCTCGCGAGCAGTACTTC
v_call: TRBV27; d_call: TRBD1; j_call: TRBJ2-7; clone_size: NA; cdr3_aa: CASRTGRGEQYF; cdr3_nt: TGTGCCAGCAGGACAGGGCGAGGGGAGCAGTACTTC
v_call: TRBV14; d_call: NA; j_call: TRBJ1-2; clone_size: once; cdr3_aa: CASSQRYFPTGGAHGYTF; cdr3_nt: TGTGCCAGCAGCCAACGCTATTTCCCCACAGGAGGGGCACATGGCTACACCTTC
v_call: TRBV29-1; d_call: NA; j_call: TRBJ2-1; clone_size: NA; cdr3_aa: CSVYALSQDSYNEQFF; cdr3_nt: TGCAGCGTCTATGCCCTCTCCCAGGACTCCTACAATGAGCAGTTCTTC
v_call: TRBV27; d_call: TRBD2; j_call: TRBJ2-3; clone_size: NA; cdr3_aa: CASSLWGKSGAPSTDTQYF; cdr3_nt: TGTGCCAGCAGTTTATGGGGGAAAAGCGGGGCCCCTAGCACAGATACGCAGTATTTT
v_call: TRBV6-4; d_call: TRBD1; j_call: TRBJ1-2; clone_size: few; cdr3_aa: CASSEGQGVAGYTF; cdr3_nt: TGTGCCAGCAGCGAAGGACAGGGTGTGGCTGGCTACACCTTC
v_call: TRBV15; d_call: NA; j_call: TRBJ1-1; clone_size: NA; cdr3_aa: CATSRGVGGLNTEAFF; cdr3_nt: TGTGCCACCAGCAGGGGCGTGGGGGGACTGAACACTGAAGCTTTCTTT
v_call: TRBV10-1; d_call: NA; j_call: TRBJ1-2; clone_size: medium-sized; cdr3_aa: CASSESGTYGYTF; cdr3_nt: TGCGCCAGCAGTGAATCAGGGACTTATGGCTACACCTTC
v_call: TRBV4-3; d_call: NA; j_call: TRBJ1-2; clone_size: NA; cdr3_aa: CASSQDLHLKRGYTF; cdr3_nt: TGCGCCAGCAGCCAAGATCTCCACCTGAAACGGGGCTACACCTTC
v_call: TRBV11-3; d_call: TRBD2; j_call: TRBJ2-3; clone_size: NA; cdr3_aa: CASSIGLADSLDTQYF; cdr3_nt: TGTGCCAGCAGCATTGGACTAGCGGACAGCTTAGATACGCAGTATTTT
v_call: TRBV20-1; d_call: NA; j_call: TRBJ1-2; clone_size: NA; cdr3_aa: CSASGDYGYTF; cdr3_nt: TGCAGTGCCTCCGGGGACTATGGCTACACCTTC
v_call: TRBV5-1; d_call: TRBD1; j_call: TRBJ2-5; clone_size: NA; cdr3_aa: CASTIAGTAQETQYF; cdr3_nt: TGCGCCAGCACCATCGCCGGGACAGCACAAGAGACCCAGTACTTC
v_call: TRBV5-6; d_call: TRBD2; j_call: TRBJ2-5; clone_size: few; cdr3_aa: CASSLTSVRETQYF; cdr3_nt: TGTGCCAGCAGCTTGACTAGCGTGCGAGAGACCCAGTACTTC
v_call: TRBV29-1; d_call: TRBD2; j_call: TRBJ2-7; clone_size: NA; cdr3_aa: CSVEDRGGLYF; cdr3_nt: TGCAGCGTTGAAGATCGGGGGGGGTTGTACTTC
v_call: TRBV9; d_call: NA; j_call: TRBJ1-1; clone_size: NA; cdr3_aa: CASSSRGGRNTEAFF; cdr3_nt: TGTGCCAGCAGCTCGAGGGGTGGCAGGAACACTGAAGCTTTCTTT
v_call: TRBV4-1; d_call: NA; j_call: TRBJ1-3; clone_size: NA; cdr3_aa: CASSQAGGYGNTIYF; cdr3_nt: TGCGCCAGCAGCCAAGCCGGGGGATACGGAAACACCATATATTTT
v_call: TRBV7-9; d_call: NA; j_call: TRBJ2-5; clone_size: NA; cdr3_aa: CASSFRTRLIKETQYF; cdr3_nt: TGTGCCAGCAGTTTTCGAACAAGACTAATAAAAGAGACCCAGTACTTC
v_call: TRBV28; d_call: NA; j_call: TRBJ2-7; clone_size: NA; cdr3_aa: CASSLGSHEQYF; cdr3_nt: TGTGCCAGCAGTTTAGGCAGCCACGAGCAGTACTTC
v_call: TRBV5-4; d_call: TRBD2; j_call: TRBJ2-7; clone_size: once; cdr3_aa: CASSSGLAGGPPYEQYF; cdr3_nt: TGTGCCAGCAGCTCGGGACTAGCGGGAGGGCCACCCTACGAGCAGTACTTC
v_call: TRBV28; d_call: NA; j_call: TRBJ1-5; clone_size: once; cdr3_aa: CAGGGWGRPQHF; cdr3_nt: TGTGCCGGGGGGGGGTGGGGACGGCCCCAGCATTTT
v_call: TRBV5-1; d_call: NA; j_call: TRBJ2-3; clone_size: NA; cdr3_aa: CASSLAQGDDTQYF; cdr3_nt: TGCGCCAGCAGCTTGGCACAGGGAGACGATACGCAGTATTTT
v_call: TRBV6-4; d_call: NA; j_call: TRBJ2-1; clone_size: NA; cdr3_aa: CASSDQSDPGDEQFF; cdr3_nt: TGTGCCAGCAGTGACCAGTCGGACCCGGGGGATGAGCAGTTCTTC
v_call: TRBV10-3; d_call: NA; j_call: TRBJ1-5; clone_size: NA; cdr3_aa: CAISSPGSNQPQHF; cdr3_nt: TGTGCCATCAGCTCGCCCGGAAGCAATCAGCCCCAGCATTTT
v_call: TRBV2; d_call: TRBD1; j_call: TRBJ2-7; clone_size: NA; cdr3_aa: CASGGQSYEQYF; cdr3_nt: TGTGCCAGCGGGGGACAGTCCTACGAGCAGTACTTC
v_call: TRBV9; d_call: NA; j_call: TRBJ2-1; clone_size: once; cdr3_aa: CASGPPGRNEQFF; cdr3_nt: TGTGCCAGCGGGCCACCCGGCAGGAATGAGCAGTTCTTC
v_call: TRBV7-9; d_call: NA; j_call: TRBJ1-2; clone_size: NA; cdr3_aa: CASSLGVVGASGYTF; cdr3_nt: TGTGCCAGCAGCTTAGGGGTGGTGGGGGCCTCAGGCTACACCTTC
v_call: TRBV6-1; d_call: NA; j_call: TRBJ2-7; clone_size: NA; cdr3_aa: CASSEPRRTHYEQYF; cdr3_nt: TGTGCCAGCAGTGAGCCACGGAGGACCCACTACGAGCAGTACTTC
v_call: TRBV18; d_call: NA; j_call: TRBJ2-5; clone_size: NA; cdr3_aa: CASSPGGQETQYF; cdr3_nt: TGTGCCAGCTCACCGGGGGGCCAAGAGACCCAGTACTTC